Listed below are T cell receptor beta chains from one sample, sequenced in a study of early T cells in non-severe SARS-CoV-2 infection. TCRdb fed the 5' RACE reads into MiXCR, producing one record per CDR3 protein. The repertoire holds roughly 100,000 distinct CDR3 sequences, with around 13% as singletons. The sample was whole blood. These receptors came from an adult who was a healthcare worker with PCR-confirmed SARS-CoV-2 infection or an uninfected control (not recorded which). The CDR3 runs from the conserved cysteine through the conserved F or W. The D gene is left open where the match is weak. The size of a clone is reported for some rows only, either as once, few or many, or as a class for expanded clones.

-	TRBV4-1	-	TRBJ2-3	CASSPGTGRWYF	TGCGCCAGCAGTCCTGGGACTGGGCGATGGTATTTT
many	TRBV20-1	TRBD2	TRBJ2-7	CSAEREGYEQYF	TGCAGTGCAGAGCGGGAGGGCTACGAGCAGTACTTC
-	TRBV24-1	-	TRBJ2-3	CATSDRPGKLPFTDTQYF	TGTGCCACCAGTGACCGACCCGGGAAGCTTCCTTTCACAGATACGCAGTATTTT
-	TRBV11-2	-	TRBJ2-4	CASSSGLTLAKNIQYF	TGTGCCAGCAGCTCTGGACTGACACTAGCCAAAAACATTCAGTACTTC
many	TRBV7-3	-	TRBJ1-2	CASSLGGSDYGYTF	TGTGCCAGCAGCTTGGGCGGGTCCGACTATGGCTACACCTTC
many	TRBV6-5	-	TRBJ2-5	CASSYSGRLETQYF	TGTGCCAGCAGTTACTCGGGCAGATTGGAGACCCAGTACTTC
many	TRBV5-1	TRBD1	TRBJ1-2	CASSPDRGRDGYTF	TGCGCCAGCAGCCCGGACAGGGGGCGCGATGGCTACACCTTC
few	TRBV27	TRBD2	TRBJ2-3	CASRLKPGLAGVGDTQYF	TGTGCCAGCAGACTAAAACCGGGACTAGCGGGAGTAGGAGATACGCAGTATTTT
-	TRBV2	-	TRBJ2-3	CASSEIRQADTQYF	TGTGCCAGCAGTGAAATTAGACAGGCAGATACGCAGTATTTT
many	TRBV28	TRBD1	TRBJ2-1	CASSLSGTGGYEQFF	TGTGCCAGCAGCTTGTCCGGGACAGGGGGGTATGAGCAGTTCTTC
few	TRBV5-1	TRBD2	TRBJ2-1	CASSLDQREEYNEQFF	TGCGCCAGCAGCTTGGATCAGCGGGAGGAGTACAATGAGCAGTTCTTC
few	TRBV4-1	TRBD2	TRBJ2-1	CASSLGLAGVYEQFF	TGCGCCAGCAGCTTGGGACTAGCGGGAGTGTATGAGCAGTTCTTC
-	TRBV27	TRBD1	TRBJ1-1	CASSLVRTGENTEAFF	TGTGCCAGCAGTTTAGTCCGGACAGGGGAGAACACTGAAGCTTTCTTT
-	TRBV14	TRBD2	TRBJ2-1	CASSQGLAGANEQFF	TGTGCCAGCAGCCAGGGTCTAGCGGGAGCTAATGAGCAGTTCTTC
-	TRBV10-3	TRBD2	TRBJ2-5	CAISEDSGTSDNQETQYF	TGTGCCATCAGCGAAGATTCGGGGACTAGCGACAACCAAGAGACCCAGTACTTC
many	TRBV7-6	-	TRBJ2-2	CASSLDFGELFF	TGTGCCAGCAGCTTAGATTTCGGGGAGCTGTTTTTT
many	TRBV6-1	-	TRBJ2-7	CASSRLRTHGREQYF	TGTGCCAGCAGTCGCCTCAGGACACACGGGAGAGAGCAGTACTTC
many	TRBV28	-	TRBJ1-1	CASSPIGGAEAFF	TGTGCCAGCAGCCCTATCGGGGGAGCTGAAGCTTTCTTT
-	TRBV29-1	-	TRBJ2-3	CSVVGLADTQYF	TGCAGCGTTGTCGGGTTGGCAGATACGCAGTATTTT
few	TRBV28	-	TRBJ1-6	CASSFRWRGSYNSPLHF	TGTGCCAGCAGTTTTCGGTGGAGGGGCTCCTATAATTCACCCCTCCACTTT